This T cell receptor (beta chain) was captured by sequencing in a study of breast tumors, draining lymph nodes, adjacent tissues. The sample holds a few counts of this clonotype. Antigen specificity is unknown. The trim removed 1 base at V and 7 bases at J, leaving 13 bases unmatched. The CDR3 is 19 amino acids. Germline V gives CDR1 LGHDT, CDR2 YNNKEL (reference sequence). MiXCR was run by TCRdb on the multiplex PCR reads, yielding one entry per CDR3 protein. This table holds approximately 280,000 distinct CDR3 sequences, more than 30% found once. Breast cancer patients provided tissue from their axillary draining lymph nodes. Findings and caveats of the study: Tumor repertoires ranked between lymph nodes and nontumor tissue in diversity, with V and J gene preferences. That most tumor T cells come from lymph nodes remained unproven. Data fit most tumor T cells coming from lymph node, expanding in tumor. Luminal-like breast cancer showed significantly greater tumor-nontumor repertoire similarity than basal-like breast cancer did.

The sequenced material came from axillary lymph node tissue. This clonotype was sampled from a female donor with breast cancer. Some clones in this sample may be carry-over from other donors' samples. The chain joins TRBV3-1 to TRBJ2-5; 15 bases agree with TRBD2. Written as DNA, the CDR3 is TGTGCCAGCAGCCAAGCGGGGACTAGCGGGAGGTCCGGGTACGGGACCCAGTACTTC. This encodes CASSQAGTSGRSGYGTQYF.